The clone carrying this T cell receptor (beta chain) came up a few times. Antigen specificity is unknown. The authors ran a second PCR of 7 to 11 cycles using a sample-barcoded 5' primer and a J-beta primer mix. TCRdb fed the 5' RACE reads into MiXCR, producing one record per CDR3 protein. Among around 900,000 distinct CDR3 sequences listed, more than 25% were seen once. This sample stems from a study of blood T cells in healthy people across ages. Study-level points and caveats: Diversity figures derived from one million T cells were judged to underestimate the true value.

V lost 0 bases, J lost 2 bases, and 14 bases lay in between. There are 17 residues in the CDR3. Germline CDR1 DFQATT, CDR2 SNEGSKA (reference sequence). The sequence derives from a woman of 80 years or more in good health. V is TRBV20-1 and J is TRBJ2-6, with D possibly being TRBD1 (6 bases). The sample taken for sequencing was blood. DNA of the CDR3: TGCAGTGCTAGAGATCCTACAGGGAAGACTGGGGCCAACGTCCTGACTTTC. It yields the protein CSARDPTGKTGANVLTF.